This T cell receptor beta chain derives from a study of blood T cell repertoires in COVID-19. Study details: Sources were T cells, B-cell-depleted T cells, or PBMCs; the material itself was cDNA or gDNA.

The germline V gene encodes CDR1 LNHDA and CDR2 SQIVND (reference sequence). The V end was cut by 5 bases, the J end by 8 bases, with 13 bases between. The CDR3 covers 13 residues. Using immunoSEQ multiplex PCR, the repertoire was profiled, and TCRdb retains in-frame clones only, with some absent. The sample has around 91,000 clones, under 85% seen once. This receptor was obtained from a human donor in a cohort sampled during active COVID-19. Input material: peripheral blood. The chain employs TRBV19 and TRBJ1-5; D is ambiguous. The CDR3 region has the DNA TGTGCCAGTAGTCCCCGGGATGGGGAGCCCCAGCATTTT. Translating gives CASSPRDGEPQHF.